What follows are 20 T cell receptor beta chains derived from one specimen sequenced in a study of cytomegalovirus exposure and HLA in healthy donors. This PCR relied on a set of 60 Vbeta primers and 13 Jbeta primers. This table comes from immunoSEQ multiplex PCR, and its TCRdb copy is limited to in-frame clones, with some not included. The sample records roughly 93,000 clones, around two thirds being singletons. The sequenced sample consisted of PBMCs. The receptor set was obtained from a male donor in good health and CMV-seronegative.

This CDR3 is CASKGRSLSHYGYTF. CDR3 in DNA: TGTGCCAGCAAAGGCAGGTCCCTATCTCACTATGGCTACACCTTC. The chain combines TRBV27 with TRBJ1-2; no firm D call. Germline CDR1 MNHEY, CDR2 SMNVEV (reference sequence). V was clipped by 7 bases and J by 3 bases, with 18 bases between them. The CDR3 runs 15 residues.

V is TRBV7-2 and J is TRBJ2-5; D gene uncertain. The closer fit of TRBJ2-7 to the DNA end suggests the J call may be wrong. The CDR3 loop spans 13 amino acids. Germline V CDR1 and CDR2: SGHTA, FQGNSA. The CDR3 sequence: CASSPPSRYEQYF. The CDR3 nucleotides are TGTGCCAGCAGCCCCCCCTCTCGATACGAGCAGTACTTC.

The table lists this clone with a count of one. Since no conserved phenylalanine or tryptophan closes the CDR3, a read error is the likely cause. This sequence joins TRBV27 and TRBJ2-7; 11 nucleotides line up with TRBD1. The CDR3 is made up of 15 amino acids. With 5 bases clipped from V and 6 bases from J, the junction kept 9 bases outside the gene matches. Germline CDR1 MNHEY, CDR2 SMNVEV (reference sequence). The CDR3 DNA follows: TGTGCCAGCAGTCTCCCAGGACAGGGGGCGACCGAGCAGTACCTC. Protein: CASSLPGQGATEQYL.

V is TRBV28 and J is TRBJ2-3, with 11 bases fitting TRBD2. The CDR3 length is 18 residues. Germline V gene sequence: CDR1 MDHEN, CDR2 SYDVKM. After removal of 8 bases from V and 0 bases from J, the junction contained 13 bases not matched to a gene. CDR3 DNA: TGTGCCAGCGGAGAACTCTCGGGACTAGCGGCAAGCACAGATACGCAGTATTTT. This codes for CASGELSGLAASTDTQYF. Combining the CDR3 with reference TRBV28 and TRBJ2-3 gives the whole variable domain DVKVTQSSRYLVKRTGEKVFLECVQDMDHENMFWYRQDPGLGLRLIYFSYDVKMKEKGDIPEGYSVSREKKERFSLILESASTNQTSMYLCASGELSGLAASTDTQYFGPGTRLTVL.

The rearrangement joins TRBV5-1 to TRBJ2-7, with 9 bases fitting TRBD2. The V and J ends lost 2 bases and 2 bases, in that order; junction bases with no gene match: 5. The CDR3 consists of 15 residues. The germline gives CDR1 SGHRS, CDR2 YFSETQ. The CDR3 DNA is TGCGCCAGCAGCTTTCTAGCGGGACTACCCTACGAGCAGTACTTC. This sequence encodes CASSFLAGLPYEQYF.

The chain is built from TRBV27 and TRBJ2-3; 7 nucleotides match TRBD1. The germline gives CDR1 MNHEY, CDR2 SMNVEV (reference sequence). The CDR3 spans 14 residues. With 6 bases clipped from V and 1 base from J, the junction kept 4 bases outside the gene matches. CDR3 sequence reads: CASSDRDGTDTQYF. The CDR3 DNA follows: TGTGCCAGCAGCGACAGGGATGGCACAGATACGCAGTATTTT.

J is TRBJ2-7 and V is TRBV5-1; D is uncertain. V lost 4 bases, J lost 2 bases, and 13 bases lay in between. The CDR3 sequence is 14 residues long. The germline CDR1 and CDR2 sequences are SGHRS and YFSETQ. In DNA, the CDR3 is TGCGCCAGCAGCCCCCGGGTCCAAACCTACGAGCAGTACTTC. Translating gives CASSPRVQTYEQYF.

J is TRBJ1-2 and V is TRBV5-8; D gene unclear. Between the trimmed V and J ends, which lost 5 bases and 8 bases, there was a span of 22 bases. This CDR3 spans 15 amino acids. The germline gives CDR1 SGHTS, CDR2 YDEGEE. The CDR3 sequence is CASRRGRTDPRGYTF. In nucleotides, the CDR3 is TGTGCCAGCAGACGTGGAAGGACTGATCCGAGGGGCTACACCTTC.

The chain has TRBV10-3 and TRBJ1-1; the D is unclear. CDR3 size: 13 residues. CDR1 and CDR2 (germline): ENHRY, SYGVKD. V was cut by 2 bases and J by 11 bases, with 15 bases left in between. The CDR3 bases are TGTGCCATCAGTGAGATCCTAATGAACTTCGCTTTCTTT. This sequence encodes CAISEILMNFAFF.

V and J are TRBV9 and TRBJ2-5, with a possible D match to TRBD2 (5 bases). The V end was cut by 0 bases, the J end by 5 bases, with 11 bases between. Germline loops: CDR1 SGDLS, CDR2 YYNGEE. The CDR3 is 14 amino acids. In DNA, the CDR3 is TGTGCCAGCAGCGTAGATTGGGGAGTGGAGACCCAGTACTTC. Translating gives CASSVDWGVETQYF.

The J gene is TRBJ2-5, the V gene TRBV28; 8 bases line up with TRBD2. Germline loops: CDR1 MDHEN, CDR2 SYDVKM. Germline trimming cut 3 bases from V and 2 bases from J; bases unmatched to any gene: 5. This CDR3 is 15 amino acids long. The CDR3 sequence: CASSFGRAPQETQYF. Written as DNA, the CDR3 is TGTGCCAGCAGTTTCGGGAGGGCCCCACAAGAGACCCAGTACTTC.

The V gene is TRBV5-1, the J gene TRBJ2-7, with 8 bases matching TRBD1. The CDR3 is made up of 17 amino acids. With V trimmed by 0 bases and J by 6 bases, 14 bases remained unmatched. Germline lookup yields CDR1 SGHRS and CDR2 YFSETQ. CDR3 protein: CASSLATSGTGSGEQYF. The DNA for the CDR3 is TGCGCCAGCAGCTTGGCCACGTCCGGGACAGGTTCCGGCGAGCAGTACTTC.

This clone was picked up one time. CDR3 sequence (DNA): TGTGCCACCCCCGGGATTGGAGAGAATGAAGCTTTCTTT. It is translated as CATPGIGENEAFF. V usage is TRBV15 and J usage is TRBJ1-1; D not certain. V lost 8 bases and J lost 7, with 17 bases in between. The CDR3 spans 13 residues. Germline assignment: CDR1 LNHNV and CDR2 YYDKDF (reference sequence).

This clone was found a few times. The V gene is TRBV27, the J gene TRBJ1-2; D gene ambiguous. The germline V and J ends were trimmed by 6 bases and 8 bases, with 13 bases remaining between them. The CDR3 runs to 12 residues. Germline CDR1 is MNHEY and CDR2 is SMNVEV (reference sequence). This CDR3 is CASRDPGYGYTF. The DNA for the CDR3 is TGTGCCAGCAGGGATCCGGGGTACGGCTACACCTTC.

V usage is TRBV7-2 and J usage is TRBJ2-7; D gene unclear. Deletions cut 1 base from V and 7 bases from J, with 8 bases between. Germline V gene lookup returns CDR1 SGHTA and CDR2 FQGNSA. The CDR3 length is 12 residues. The CDR3 spells CASSLGPLEQYF. DNA of the CDR3: TGTGCCAGCAGCTTAGGGCCTTTGGAGCAGTACTTC.

This clone was detected only a few times. This chain joins TRBV6-1 and TRBJ1-1, with 7 nucleotides matching TRBD1. The CDR3 is made up of 12 amino acids. After removal of 5 bases from V and 8 bases from J, the junction contained 5 bases not matched to a gene. Germline V CDR1 and CDR2: MNHNS, SASEGT. In DNA, the CDR3 is TGTGCCAGCAGTAAGGACAGGCCGGAAGCTTTCTTT. Its translation is CASSKDRPEAFF.

The CDR3 reads CASSLEGARYGYTF. The CDR3 nucleotides are TGTGCCAGCAGTTTAGAGGGGGCACGATATGGCTACACCTTC. The genes are TRBV28 and TRBJ1-2, with 7 nucleotides matching TRBD1. The CDR3 runs 14 residues. Germline V gene sequence: CDR1 MDHEN, CDR2 SYDVKM. J gave up 5 bases and V 2 bases, and 5 bases lay outside the gene matches.

V usage is TRBV19 and J usage is TRBJ1-2; 9 bases map to TRBD1. Germline-derived CDR1 and CDR2 are LNHDA and SQIVND (reference sequence). The CDR3 covers 16 residues. Germline trimming cut 3 bases from V and 5 bases from J; bases unmatched to any gene: 10. CDR3 coding DNA: TGTGCCAGTAGTATCTTAGGACAGGGGCAAGGATATGGCTACACCTTC. This gives the protein CASSILGQGQGYGYTF.

The V gene is TRBV28, the J gene TRBJ2-7; possible D gene TRBD2, 6 bases. CDR3 size: 14 residues. Trimming took off 6 bases at V and 7 bases at J, with 19 bases between the two ends. In germline, CDR1 is MDHEN, CDR2 SYDVKM. This CDR3 reads CASSPGGRPWEQYF. The CDR3 DNA sequence: TGTGCCAGCAGCCCCGGAGGGAGGCCCTGGGAGCAGTACTTC. Combining the CDR3 with reference TRBV28 and TRBJ2-7 gives the whole variable domain DVKVTQSSRYLVKRTGEKVFLECVQDMDHENMFWYRQDPGLGLRLIYFSYDVKMKEKGDIPEGYSVSREKKERFSLILESASTNQTSMYLCASSPGGRPWEQYFGPGTRLTVT.

V and J are TRBV7-3 and TRBJ1-2; a possible D gene is TRBD1 (5 bases). V was shortened by 6 bases and J by 1 base, with 18 bases between the two germline ends. The CDR3 loop spans 16 amino acids. Germline V CDR1 and CDR2: SGHTA, FQGTGA. This CDR3 is CASRRNLPGYNYGYTF. The CDR3 DNA reads TGTGCCAGCAGACGAAACCTTCCAGGGTATAACTATGGCTACACCTTC.